This T cell receptor (beta chain) was observed in a study of tumor-infiltrating lymphocytes in primary liver carcinoma. Study information: The five patients, who were men and women, ranged in age from 30 to 69 years. The tumors ranged from about 4.2 to 10 cm across and fell within stage T1-T3 N0M0.

With 400 to 550 ng total RNA as template and a constant-region primer, TCR beta cDNA was made. Three rounds of nested multiplex PCR with slightly modified ARM-PCR produced TCR beta libraries. For around 11 cycles apiece, the opening two PCR rounds ran with TRBV1-TRBV30 forward primers and a C-beta reverse primer. TCRdb analysed the multiplex PCR reads with MiXCR anew, one entry per CDR3 protein. Of 85,000 to 100,000 distinct CDR3 sequences listed, just over 65% are singletons. V shed 5 bases and J 5 bases; nucleotides not matched to a gene: 11. CDR3 size: 18 residues. CDR1 and CDR2 (germline): MNHEY, SVGEGT. Scientists recovered RNA and DNA together from roughly 21-30 mg of unsorted bulk tissue. The patients had histopathologically diagnosed primary liver carcinoma, and their disease was treated by surgical resection. There were only treatment-naive patients, all with chronic HBV infection.

The gene calls are TRBV6-2 or TRBV6-3 and TRBJ2-1; TRBD2 matches at 14 bases. The origin of this receptor is a middle-aged man with primary liver carcinoma and hepatitis B virus infection. Sequencing was done on a sample of tumor-adjacent normal liver tissue. In DNA form, the CDR3 reads TGTGCCAGCAGTATGGGACTAGCGGGAGCCTCGAGTGACAATGAGCAGTTCTTC. Translated, it gives CASSMGLAGASSDNEQFF.